This TCR beta chain was documented in a study of T cells after posttransplantation cyclophosphamide. Study results and limitations: Skin or GI-infiltrating T cells shared few TRB sequences with blood. TRB clonality was highly associated with recipient CMV seropositivity and reactivation. Donor CD8+ memory clones often dominated recipient blood repertoires at later times.

The V end lost 5 bases, the J end lost 6 bases, and 8 bases lay between the germline ends. The CDR3 contains 12 residues. Germline lookup yields CDR1 SGHRS and CDR2 YFSETQ. Profiling relied on immunoSEQ multiplex PCR, and the TCRdb table lists in-frame clones only, not all of them. The sample has some 35,000 clones, none seen only once. The related graft donor's blood sample was taken on the day of bone marrow donation. This clone was recorded at least ten times. What it recognizes is unknown. This clonotype was obtained from a man aged 25-45 years in good health and a related stem cell transplant donor. This chain joins TRBV5-1 and TRBJ2-2, with D possibly TRBD1 on 6 matching bases. The sequenced sample was PBMCs. The CDR3 DNA reads TGCGCCAGCAGAACAGGGTCCGGGGAGCTGTTTTTT. Its protein is CASRTGSGELFF.